The text below deals with one T cell receptor (beta chain). Authors' processing steps: Reference gene primer amplification in the assay estimated nucleated cell counts. The method was immunoSEQ multiplex PCR; TCRdb's version includes in-frame clones alone and lacks a portion of them. V and J calls and clone size are those listed in that table; D and trimming were worked out from the DNA. The sample contains some 270,000 clones, about 82% of which appear only once. The age range of participants was about 18 to 100 years, with residence in about two dozen US areas. Participants were placed into cohorts based on the clinical history they reported. This record belongs to a study of blood T cell repertoires in COVID-19. Study in general: COVID-19 samples, acute and convalescent, were from the United States, Italy and Spain.

V was pared by 8 bases and J by 3 bases, with 7 bases of the junction left unmatched. Per the germline V gene, CDR1 is GTSNPN and CDR2 is SVGIG (reference sequence). This CDR3 is 13 amino acids long. Sequencing was performed on PBMCs or T cells enriched from blood (not recorded which). This sequence joins TRBV30 and TRBJ1-2, with 9 positions matching TRBD1. This receptor was identified in a woman aged 50 to 60 with acute COVID-19. CDR3 in amino acids: CAARDRDYYGYTF. The CDR3 bases are TGTGCCGCGCGGGACAGGGATTACTATGGCTACACCTTC.